A single sample is the source of the 24 T cell receptor beta chains below, sequenced in a study of cytomegalovirus exposure and HLA in healthy donors (dated by TCRdb to 2016 to 2017). Library preparation was by the immunoSEQ multiplex PCR assay. The multiplex PCR relied on a mix of 60 forward primers for TCR Vbeta segments and 13 reverse primers for TCR Jbeta segments. The table was pulled from immuneACCESS by TCRdb, which kept in-frame rearrangements only. Such tables lose some clones; where checked, under half of the loss comes from unresolved V genes, and the rest has no known cause. Within this sample are about 110,000 clones, with roughly 75% of them counted one time only. The top ten hold roughly 2.5% of the sample. Source material: PBMCs. The receptors here all came from a man aged 35-49 years in good health and CMV-seronegative.

This clone was picked up one time. V and J are TRBV5-1 and TRBJ1-4; tentative D call: TRBD1 (5 bases). The V gene's germline CDR1 is SGHRS and CDR2 YFSETQ. V was cut by 2 bases and J by 3 bases, with 8 bases left in between. The CDR3 runs 14 residues. CDR3 residues: CASSLRGANEKLFF. The CDR3 DNA reads TGCGCCAGCAGCTTAAGGGGTGCTAATGAAAAACTGTTTTTT.

This CDR3 reads CASSLTYGDDSNQPQHF. Written as DNA, the CDR3 is TGTGCCAGCAGTTTAACTTACGGAGACGATAGCAATCAGCCCCAGCATTTT. V and J are TRBV27 and TRBJ1-5; no firm D call. V was cut by 2 bases and J by 0 bases, with 14 bases left in between. The germline V gene has CDR1 MNHEY and CDR2 SMNVEV (reference sequence). This CDR3 has 17 residues.

The chain has TRBV2 and TRBJ2-1, with a tentative D call TRBD1 (6 bases). This CDR3 has 12 residues. V shed 5 bases and J shed 14 bases, with 16 bases lying between them. Per the germline V gene, CDR1 is SNHLY and CDR2 is FYNNEI. CDR3 sequence (DNA): TGTGCCAGCAGTCAAGACAGGTTTTGGAAGTTCTTC. This sequence encodes CASSQDRFWKFF.

The chain is built from TRBV5-6 and TRBJ2-7, with 10 bases fitting TRBD2. V lost 2 bases and J lost 3; bases outside the gene matches: 2. Germline values: CDR1 SGHDT, CDR2 YYEEEE. CDR3 length: 14 amino acids. This CDR3 reads CASSFGTSDYEQYF. In DNA, the CDR3 is TGTGCCAGCAGCTTTGGGACTAGCGACTACGAGCAGTACTTC.

This clone was found once. The DNA for the CDR3 is TGTGCCAGCAGTGAACTAGTGAACACTGAAGCTTTCTTT. Protein product: CASSELVNTEAFF. This sequence joins TRBV2 and TRBJ1-1; the D is unclear. Germline CDR1 reads SNHLY; CDR2 reads FYNNEI. CDR3 length: 13 amino acids. Trimming removed 2 bases at V and 0 bases at J, with 4 bases between.

On this clone: Within the sample, other DNA sequences also encode this same CDR3. V and J are TRBV19 and TRBJ1-1; maybe TRBD1 (6 bases). Trimming left V 0 bases short and J 4 bases short, with 9 bases between. The V gene's germline CDR1 is LNHDA and CDR2 SQIVND (reference sequence). This CDR3 is built from 14 residues. DNA for the CDR3: TGTGCCAGTAGTATAGACAGGGGTGGCACTGAAGCTTTCTTT. It encodes CASSIDRGGTEAFF.

This clone was detected a few times. V usage is TRBV2 and J usage is TRBJ1-2; 9 bases match TRBD1. Germline V lookup: CDR1 SNHLY, CDR2 FYNNEI. J was trimmed by 7 bases and V by 11 bases; bases with no gene match: 14. CDR3 length: 14 amino acids. CDR3 sequence reads: CAGQPGQGWGGYTF. The CDR3 DNA follows: TGTGCCGGACAACCGGGACAGGGATGGGGTGGCTACACCTTC.

The rearrangement uses TRBV27 and TRBJ2-3; TRBD1 might be the D (6 bases). This CDR3 spans 13 amino acids. V dropped 3 bases and J dropped 8 bases, with 12 bases sitting between them. Germline V gene data show CDR1 as MNHEY and CDR2 as SMNVEV (reference sequence). CDR3 residues: CASSFRQGGTQYF. For the CDR3, the DNA is TGTGCCAGCAGTTTCAGGCAAGGGGGTACGCAGTATTTT.

The chain couples TRBV2 to TRBJ1-6; D unresolved. V lost 5 bases, J lost 8 bases, and 19 bases lay in between. The length of the CDR3 is 16 residues. CDR1 and CDR2 from the germline V gene are SNHLY and FYNNEI. CDR3 residues: CASSLSDTTADSPLHF. The CDR3 DNA is TGTGCCAGCAGTCTCTCCGACACCACAGCGGATTCACCCCTCCACTTT.

The V call is TRBV5-5, the J call TRBJ2-5, with 8 nucleotides matching TRBD2. Per germline, CDR1 SGHKS and CDR2 YYEKEE (reference sequence). CDR3 length: 17 amino acids. Trimming at V came to 4 bases and at J to 5 bases, leaving 16 bases not matched to a gene. The CDR3 is CASSVNSGGAPYETQYF. CDR3 sequence (DNA): TGTGCCAGCAGCGTCAACTCGGGAGGGGCCCCCTATGAGACCCAGTACTTC.

This chain links TRBV28 with TRBJ2-3; TRBD2 agrees at 11 bases. Germline assignment: CDR1 MDHEN and CDR2 SYDVKM. V lost 5 bases, J lost 0 bases, and 1 base stayed unmatched. The CDR3 extends over 15 amino acids. The CDR3 sequence: CASSTSGSSTDTQYF. CDR3 sequence (DNA): TGTGCCAGCAGTACTAGCGGGAGTAGCACAGATACGCAGTATTTT.

The chain combines TRBV6-1 with TRBJ2-3, with TRBD1 matching over 9 bases. The germline V gene encodes CDR1 MNHNS and CDR2 SASEGT. Trimming took 8 bases from V and 4 from J; bases not matched to a gene: 10. The CDR3 spans 15 residues. The CDR3 sequence is CASGGQGQGSDTQYF. Written as DNA, the CDR3 is TGTGCCAGCGGGGGACAAGGACAGGGGTCAGATACGCAGTATTTT.

The chain couples TRBV14 to TRBJ2-7; D is uncertain. The germline V gene encodes CDR1 SGHDN and CDR2 FVKESK. The CDR3 extends over 14 amino acids. Trimming left V 2 bases short and J 7 bases short, with 15 bases between. CDR3 amino acids: CASSQSPPRGEQYF. DNA of the CDR3: TGTGCCAGCAGCCAATCGCCCCCTCGAGGAGAGCAGTACTTC.

CDR3 sequence (DNA): TGTGCCAGCAGCTTGGCCGGGGGGGCAACGGCTGGAAACACCATATATTTT. Encoded protein: CASSLAGGATAGNTIYF. The chain combines TRBV5-4 with TRBJ1-3; the D gene is possibly TRBD1 (6 bases). The length of the CDR3 is 17 residues. Germline V CDR1 and CDR2: SGHNT, YYREEE (reference sequence). V lost 0 bases, J lost 2 bases, and 15 bases lay in between.

The chain links TRBV2 to TRBJ2-2; 9 positions agree with TRBD2. The CDR3 extends over 16 amino acids. J gave up 4 bases and V 6 bases, and 9 bases lay outside the gene matches. Germline CDR1 reads SNHLY; CDR2 reads FYNNEI. In DNA, the CDR3 is TGTGCCAGCAGGTGGGGGGCTAGCGGGGTCACCGGGGAGCTGTTTTTT. It specifies CASRWGASGVTGELFF.

This clone was seen only a few times. The chain links TRBV5-1 to TRBJ1-5, with 7 bases aligning to TRBD1. This CDR3 is 15 amino acids long. V dropped 2 bases and J dropped 4; count of bases not matched to a gene: 6. Germline V CDR1 and CDR2: SGHRS, YFSETQ. CDR3 bases: TGCGCCAGCAGCTTAGGCGGGACAGAGAATCAGCCCCAGCATTTT. Translation: CASSLGGTENQPQHF.

In the case of this clone: The identical CDR3 is also encoded by other nucleotide sequences in the sample. The rearrangement links TRBV5-4 to TRBJ1-2; possibly TRBD1 for D (6 bases). The CDR3 spans 13 residues. Trimming took 1 base from V and 4 from J, leaving 8 bases between them. The germline V gene encodes CDR1 SGHNT and CDR2 YYREEE (reference sequence). The CDR3 here is CASSLTGTYGYTF. CDR3 nucleotides: TGTGCCAGCAGCTTGACAGGGACCTATGGCTACACCTTC.

V usage is TRBV9 and J usage is TRBJ1-4; TRBD1 might be the D (5 bases). V lost 0 bases and J lost 6, with 15 bases in between. Germline V CDR1 and CDR2: SGDLS, YYNGEE. The CDR3 consists of 16 residues. The CDR3 here is CASSVGGRWGHEKLFF. CDR3 nucleotides: TGTGCCAGCAGCGTAGGTGGGCGTTGGGGCCATGAAAAACTGTTTTTT.

This clone was found a few times. The chain carries TRBV29-1 and TRBJ1-1; the match to TRBD1 covers 8 bases. The CDR3 loop spans 15 amino acids. V lost 3 bases and J lost 5; bases outside the gene matches: 11. Germline V gene data show CDR1 as SQVTM and CDR2 as ANQGSEA. The CDR3 DNA reads TGCAGCGTTGATTCTGGACAGGGACCATGGACTGAAGCTTTCTTT. Its translation is CSVDSGQGPWTEAFF.

This clone is a singleton in its sample. CDR3 DNA sequence: TGTGCCAGCAAACGGGACAGGGGGGCTCTTAACTATGGCTACACCTTC. This gives the protein CASKRDRGALNYGYTF. The V gene is TRBV27, the J gene TRBJ1-2; TRBD1 matches at 11 bases. The germline CDR1 and CDR2 sequences are MNHEY and SMNVEV (reference sequence). This CDR3 is built from 16 residues. The J segment lost 1 base and the V segment lost 7 bases, leaving 8 bases of the junction unmatched.

The chain uses TRBV29-1 and TRBJ2-1; a weak D match, TRBD2 (6 bases). This CDR3 spans 11 amino acids. The germline V gene has CDR1 SQVTM and CDR2 ANQGSEA. The ends were cut back, 7 bases at V and 10 bases at J, with 14 bases in the middle. CDR3 DNA sequence: TGCAGCGGCGGGGTGGCTTCAGAGCAGTTCTTC. It specifies CSGGVASEQFF.

The gene calls are TRBV19 and TRBJ1-5, with 11 bases matching TRBD1. Germline CDR1 is LNHDA and CDR2 is SQIVND (reference sequence). With 4 bases clipped from V and 2 bases from J, the junction kept 13 bases outside the gene matches. The CDR3 length is 19 residues. CDR3 region: CASSTGTGGGPGGNQPQHF. Written as DNA, the CDR3 is TGTGCCAGTAGTACAGGGACAGGGGGTGGCCCCGGGGGCAATCAGCCCCAGCATTTT. The whole variable domain, filled in from reference TRBV19 and TRBJ1-5, reads DGGITQSPKYLFRKEGQNVTLSCEQNLNHDAMYWYRQDPGQGLRLIYYSQIVNDFQKGDIAEGYSVSREKKESFPLTVTSAQKNPTAFYLCASSTGTGGGPGGNQPQHFGDGTRLSIL.

The V call is TRBV14, the J call TRBJ1-2; D is ambiguous. Germline V gene sequence: CDR1 SGHDN, CDR2 FVKESK. The CDR3 extends over 13 amino acids. The V end was cut by 1 base, the J end by 8 bases, with 11 bases between. This CDR3 reads CASSQGGVGGYTF. In DNA form, the CDR3 reads TGTGCCAGCAGCCAAGGCGGGGTCGGCGGCTACACCTTC.

This chain links TRBV7-9 with TRBJ2-6, with D perhaps TRBD1 (5 bases). Germline CDR1 is SEHNR and CDR2 is FQNEAQ (reference sequence). V lost 2 bases and J 0 bases, leaving 8 bases between the germline ends. The CDR3 loop spans 16 amino acids. For the CDR3, the DNA is TGTGCCAGCAGCTTAAATACAGGCTCTGGGGCCAACGTCCTGACTTTC. Protein product: CASSLNTGSGANVLTF.